Listed below are T cell receptor beta chains from one sample, sequenced in a study of immune cell composition in non-small cell lung cancer. Clones were sequenced by immunoSEQ multiplex PCR, and TCRdb holds only the in-frame ones, with some missing. The data contain over a thousand clones, about four fifths of them seen just once; the ten biggest clones take up roughly 9.9%. The sequencing input was lung tumor tissue. These receptors all come from a human donor with non-small cell lung cancer. The CDR3 runs from the conserved cysteine through the conserved F or W. The order of the fields is D gene, V gene, J gene, CDR3 protein, CDR3 DNA. A D gene is named only where the DNA matches it firmly.

D: TRBD2
V: TRBV27
J: TRBJ2-2
CDR3: CASSASSGTSGGMTGELFF
DNA: TGTGCCAGCAGTGCCTCATCCGGGACTAGCGGGGGTATGACCGGGGAGCTGTTTTTT

D: -
V: TRBV7-3
J: TRBJ2-2
CDR3: CASSLMAGNTGELFF
DNA: TGTGCCAGCAGCTTAATGGCAGGCAACACCGGGGAGCTGTTTTTT

D: -
V: TRBV4-3
J: TRBJ1-2
CDR3: CASSQAVRYGYTF
DNA: TGCGCCAGCAGCCAAGCGGTGCGCTATGGCTACACCTTC

D: -
V: TRBV5-5
J: TRBJ2-3
CDR3: CASSLEGADTQYF
DNA: TGTGCCAGCAGCCTCGAGGGGGCAGATACGCAGTATTTT

D: -
V: TRBV4-1
J: TRBJ2-1
CDR3: CASSQTGSGYNEQFF
DNA: TGCGCCAGCAGCCAAACAGGGTCTGGCTACAATGAGCAGTTCTTC

D: -
V: TRBV9
J: TRBJ2-3
CDR3: CASSAQVGTDTQYF
DNA: TGTGCCAGCAGCGCTCAGGTCGGAACAGATACGCAGTATTTT

D: TRBD1
V: TRBV2
J: TRBJ1-1
CDR3: CASRGAGGATEAFF
DNA: TGTGCCAGCAGGGGGGCAGGGGGTGCCACTGAAGCTTTCTTT

D: -
V: TRBV19
J: TRBJ2-4
CDR3: CASSVFERDIQYF
DNA: TGTGCCAGTAGTGTCTTCGAGAGGGACATTCAGTACTTC

D: TRBD1
V: TRBV7-6
J: TRBJ1-4
CDR3: CASSLSGDRVGEKLFF
DNA: TGTGCCAGCAGCTTAAGTGGGGACAGGGTTGGTGAAAAACTGTTTTTT

D: -
V: TRBV6-5
J: TRBJ1-4
CDR3: CASRRGGQAGKLFF
DNA: TGTGCCAGCAGACGCGGGGGGCAGGCGGGAAAACTGTTTTTT

D: TRBD2
V: TRBV28
J: TRBJ2-3
CDR3: CASSLRSGGAVTDTQYF
DNA: TGTGCCAGCAGTTTACGAAGCGGGGGGGCCGTCACAGATACGCAGTATTTT